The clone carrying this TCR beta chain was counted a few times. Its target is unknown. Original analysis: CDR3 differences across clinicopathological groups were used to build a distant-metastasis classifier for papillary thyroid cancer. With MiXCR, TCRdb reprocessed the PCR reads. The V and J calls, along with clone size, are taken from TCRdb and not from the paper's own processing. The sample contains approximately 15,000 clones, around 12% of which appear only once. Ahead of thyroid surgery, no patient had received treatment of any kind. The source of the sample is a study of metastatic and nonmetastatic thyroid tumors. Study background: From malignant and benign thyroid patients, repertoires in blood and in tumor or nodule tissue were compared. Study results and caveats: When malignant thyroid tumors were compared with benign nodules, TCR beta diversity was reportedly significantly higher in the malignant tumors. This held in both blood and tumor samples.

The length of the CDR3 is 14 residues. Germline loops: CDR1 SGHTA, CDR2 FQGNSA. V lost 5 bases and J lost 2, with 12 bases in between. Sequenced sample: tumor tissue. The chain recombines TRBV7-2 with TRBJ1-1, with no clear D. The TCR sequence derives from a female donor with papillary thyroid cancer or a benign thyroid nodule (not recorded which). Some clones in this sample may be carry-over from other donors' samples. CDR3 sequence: CASSLLGFNTEAFF. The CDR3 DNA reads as TGTGCCAGCAGCCTTTTGGGCTTCAACACTGAAGCTTTCTTT.